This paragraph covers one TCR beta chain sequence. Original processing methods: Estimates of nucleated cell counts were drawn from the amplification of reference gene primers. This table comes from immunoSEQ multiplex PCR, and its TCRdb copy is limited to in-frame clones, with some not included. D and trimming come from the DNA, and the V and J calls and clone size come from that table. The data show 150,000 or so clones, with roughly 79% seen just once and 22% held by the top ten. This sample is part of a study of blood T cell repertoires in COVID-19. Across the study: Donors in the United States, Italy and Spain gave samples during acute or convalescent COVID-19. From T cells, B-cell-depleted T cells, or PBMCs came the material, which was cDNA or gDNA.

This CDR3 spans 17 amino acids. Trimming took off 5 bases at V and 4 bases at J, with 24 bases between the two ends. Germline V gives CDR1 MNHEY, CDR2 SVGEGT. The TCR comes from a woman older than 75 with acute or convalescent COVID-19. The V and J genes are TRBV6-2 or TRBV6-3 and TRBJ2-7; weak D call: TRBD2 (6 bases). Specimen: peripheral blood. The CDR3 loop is CASSAPGWRVTAYEQYF. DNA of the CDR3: TGTGCCAGCAGTGCCCCGGGCTGGAGGGTAACCGCATACGAGCAGTACTTC.